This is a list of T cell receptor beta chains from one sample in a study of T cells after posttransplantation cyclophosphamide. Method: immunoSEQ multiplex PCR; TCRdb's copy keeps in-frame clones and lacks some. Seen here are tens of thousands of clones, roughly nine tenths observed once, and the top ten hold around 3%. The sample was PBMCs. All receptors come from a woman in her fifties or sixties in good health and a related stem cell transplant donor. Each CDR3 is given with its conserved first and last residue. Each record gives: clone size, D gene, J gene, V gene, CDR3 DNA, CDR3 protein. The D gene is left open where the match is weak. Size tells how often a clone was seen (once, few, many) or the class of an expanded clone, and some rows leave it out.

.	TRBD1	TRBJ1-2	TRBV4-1	TGCGCCAGCAGCCTAGAACCGGGACAGATGATCTATGGCTACACCTTC	CASSLEPGQMIYGYTF
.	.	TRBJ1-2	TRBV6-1	TGTGCCAGCAGTGAAGCTCGAGGCAGTATCATTTATGGCTACACCTTC	CASSEARGSIIYGYTF
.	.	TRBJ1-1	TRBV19	TGTGCCAGTAGTACAGGGATGAACACTGAAGCTTTCTTT	CASSTGMNTEAFF
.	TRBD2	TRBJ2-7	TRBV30	TGTGCCTGGAGTTGGATAGCGGGAAGCCACGAGCAGTACTTC	CAWSWIAGSHEQYF
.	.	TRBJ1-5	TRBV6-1	TGTGCCAGCACCATAGGGGCTGGCGGCAATCAGCCCCAGCATTTT	CASTIGAGGNQPQHF
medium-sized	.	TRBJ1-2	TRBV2	TGTGCCAGCAGACAGCCTGAACCCTATGGCTACACCTTC	CASRQPEPYGYTF
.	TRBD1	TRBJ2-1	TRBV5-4	TGTGCCAGCAGCTTCCGGGACAGGGTTTTCATTGAGCAGTTCTTC	CASSFRDRVFIEQFF
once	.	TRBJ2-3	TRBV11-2	TGTGCCAGCAGCTTAGTGGCTAGCGAGCGCACAGATACGCAGTATTTT	CASSLVASERTDTQYF
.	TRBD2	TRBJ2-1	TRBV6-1	TGTGCCAGCAGTCATCGCGGGGGGGCCTTGAATGAGCAGTTCTTC	CASSHRGGALNEQFF
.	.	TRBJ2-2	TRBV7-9	TGTGCCAGCAGCTTGAGGCTACCGACAGGAACCGGGGAGCTGTTTTTT	CASSLRLPTGTGELFF
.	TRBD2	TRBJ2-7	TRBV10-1	TGCGCCAGCATTAGGACTAGCGGGAGCCACGAGCAGTACTTC	CASIRTSGSHEQYF
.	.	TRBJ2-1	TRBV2	TGTGCCAGCAGTCCACAGGGTAGCTCCTACAATGAGCAGTTCTTC	CASSPQGSSYNEQFF
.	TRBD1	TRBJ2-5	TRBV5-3	TGTGCCAGAAGCTTGGGGTACTGGGACAGGGGAAAGACCCAGTACTTC	CARSLGYWDRGKTQYF
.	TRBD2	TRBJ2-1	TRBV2	TGTGCCAGCAGTGGTGCAGCGGGGGACTACAATGAGCAGTTCTTC	CASSGAAGDYNEQFF
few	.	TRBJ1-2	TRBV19	TGTGCCAGTAGACAAACCATCACGGGAGGTAGCTATGGCTACACCTTC	CASRQTITGGSYGYTF
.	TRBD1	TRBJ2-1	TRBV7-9	TGTGCCAGCAGCGAGACGGGACAGGGATACAATGAGCAGTTCTTC	CASSETGQGYNEQFF
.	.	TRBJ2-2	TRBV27	TGTGCCAGCAGTCTCAGGGGAACGAGCACCGGGGAGCTGTTTTTT	CASSLRGTSTGELFF
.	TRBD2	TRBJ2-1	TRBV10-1	TGCGCCAGCAGTCTCACTAGCGGGAAGGGGAATGAGCAGTTCTTC	CASSLTSGKGNEQFF
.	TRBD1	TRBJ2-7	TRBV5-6	TGTGCCAGCAGCCCGGGACAGGGTTTCTACGAGCAGTACTTC	CASSPGQGFYEQYF
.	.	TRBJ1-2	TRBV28	TGTGCCAGCAGTCCAGAACCACTACTACTAACTCGGTATGGCTACACCTTC	CASSPEPLLLTRYGYTF
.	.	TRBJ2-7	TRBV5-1	TGCGCCAGCAACCCTTACTACCCCTCGACGGCCCCCTCCTACGAGCAGTACTTC	CASNPYYPSTAPSYEQYF
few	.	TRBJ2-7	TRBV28	TGTGCCAGCAGTTTAATGAGTACGTACGAGCAGTACTTC	CASSLMSTYEQYF
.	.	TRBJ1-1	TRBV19	TGTGCCAGTAGTAAGTCCTCCAGGGGAATCAACACTGAAGCTTTCTTT	CASSKSSRGINTEAFF
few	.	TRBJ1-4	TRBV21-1	TGTGCCAGCAGAACCGAGGGGGTGATAGCTAATGAAAAACTGTTTTTT	CASRTEGVIANEKLFF
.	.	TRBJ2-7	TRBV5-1	TGCGCCAGCAGCTTGGCTCCCGACGAGCAGTACTTC	CASSLAPDEQYF
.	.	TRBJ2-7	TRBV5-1	TGCGCCAGCAGCTTAGAGGGTGGCGAGCAGTACTTC	CASSLEGGEQYF
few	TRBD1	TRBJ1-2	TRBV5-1	TGCGCCAGCAGCTTGGCCGACAGGGTGAATGGCTACACCTTC	CASSLADRVNGYTF
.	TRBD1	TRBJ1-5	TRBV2	TGTGCCAGCGGGACAGGTTTGAGCAATCAGCCCCAGCATTTT	CASGTGLSNQPQHF
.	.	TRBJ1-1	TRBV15	TGTGCCACCAGCAGAGATATGAGGGAAGGTATGGTAGCTTTCTTT	CATSRDMREGMVAFF
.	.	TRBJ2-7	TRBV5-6	TGTGCCAGCAGCTTGGTCTCAGGTTCTAGCTTCTACGAGCAGTACTTC	CASSLVSGSSFYEQYF
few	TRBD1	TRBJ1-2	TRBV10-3	TGTGCCATCACCGGGGGACAGGGGATGAACTATGGCTACACCTTC	CAITGGQGMNYGYTF
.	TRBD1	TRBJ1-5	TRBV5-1	TGCGCCAGCAGCCCTGGGACAGGGGATCGTCAGCCCCAGCATTTT	CASSPGTGDRQPQHF
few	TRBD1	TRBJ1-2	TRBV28	TGTGCCAGCAGACATGGACAGGTTTGGGGCGGCTACACCTTC	CASRHGQVWGGYTF
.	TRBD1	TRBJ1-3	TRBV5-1	TGCGCCAGCAGCTCCACGACAGGGGGCAGTTCTGGAAACACCATATATTTT	CASSSTTGGSSGNTIYF
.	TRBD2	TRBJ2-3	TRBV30	TGTGCCTGGGTTCTAGCGGGGGGGGTCGAGTATTTT	CAWVLAGGVEYF
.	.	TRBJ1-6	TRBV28	TGTGCCAGCAGCTGGCAAGCCTATAATTCACCCCTCCACTTT	CASSWQAYNSPLHF
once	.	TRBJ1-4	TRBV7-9	TGTGCCAGCAGCTTAGGCGAGTCTAATGAAAAACTGTTTTTT	CASSLGESNEKLFF
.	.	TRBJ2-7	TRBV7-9	TGTGCCAGCAGCTTACTGAAGGGGGACGCCTCCTACGAGCAGTACTTC	CASSLLKGDASYEQYF
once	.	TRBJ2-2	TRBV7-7	TGTGCTAGCAGCTTATCTAGTCCCACCGGGGAGCTGTTTTTT	CASSLSSPTGELFF
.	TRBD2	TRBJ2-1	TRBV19	TGTGCCAGTAGTACCCTAGCGGGATCCTACAATGAGCAGTTCTTC	CASSTLAGSYNEQFF
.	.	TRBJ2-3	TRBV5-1	TGCGCCAGCAGCACAGGGTTCGGGGAAGGGGGCACAGATACGCAGTATTTT	CASSTGFGEGGTDTQYF
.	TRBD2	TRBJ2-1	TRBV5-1	TGCGCCAGCAGCTTGGGGACTAGCGGAGACAATGAGCAGTTCTTC	CASSLGTSGDNEQFF
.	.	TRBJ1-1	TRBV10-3	TGTGCCATCAGGGAACACCCGGGGAACACTGAAGCTTTCTTT	CAIREHPGNTEAFF
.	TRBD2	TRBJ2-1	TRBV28	TGTGCCAGCAGTCCCCTGAGTTTACTAGCGGGACGGAATGAGCAGTTCTTC	CASSPLSLLAGRNEQFF
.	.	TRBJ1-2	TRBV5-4	TGTGCCAGCAGCTTTGGAGACCCCCGCGACTATGGCTACACCTTC	CASSFGDPRDYGYTF